This T cell receptor beta chain was captured in a study of T-cell reconstitution after alpha-beta-depleted transplantation in children (dated by TCRdb to between 2015 and 2016). A note on the overall study: T-cell immune reconstitution after TCRalphabeta/CD19-depleted allogeneic hematopoietic cell transplantation in children was quantitatively tracked in the study by means of TCR repertoire profiling.

This clonotype was found a few times. This clone's antigen is unknown. No much larger clonotype is one base removed from it; base qualities were not supplied. The library was prepared using PCR. Sequencing used an Illumina HiSeq 2500. TCR libraries were prepared with molecular barcoding, using unique molecular identifiers to normalize TCRbeta repertoire quantification. Clones were called with MiXCR by TCRdb after fastp trimmed the public reads at Q25, and only in-frame beta chains were retained. Every CDR3 protein is listed once, alongside the most common genes and DNA of its rows. This sample has 400,000 to 500,000 distinct CDR3 sequences in its table, and about a tenth of those were observed once. Of the sample, roughly 6% is held by the ten largest clones. Material: PBMCs from the stem cell graft donor, obtained from the stem cell graft. This clonotype was obtained from a human donor who donated a stem cell graft to a child with acute myeloid leukemia.

The sequenced DNA: TGTGCCTGGACAGCAGGCCTTAATTCACCCCTCCACTTT. It specifies CAWTAGLNSPLHF. The chain employs TRBV30 and TRBJ1-6; no confident D gene assignment can be made. Counted from cysteine to phenylalanine, this CDR3 has 13 amino acids. The entry retains the CDR3 DNA only, 39 bases that are in frame from base 1. V loses 4 bases, J loses 6 bases, and the germline ends lie 10 bases apart. CDR1 and CDR2 were assigned from the germline V gene (reference sequence) as GTSNPN and SVGIG.